A single sample gave rise to the 32 T cell receptor beta chains below, sequenced in a study of long-term antiretroviral therapy in people with HIV (dated by TCRdb to the early 2020s). The immunoSEQ hsTCRB v3.0 assay was used at survey level resolution to sequence the TRB variable region. TCRdb re-hosts the immuneACCESS table, in-frame sequences only. Its copies lack some clones; in the studies checked, an unresolved V gene accounts for under half of them, and the cause for the rest is not known. This sample is represented by fewer than 20,000 clones; about 77% of them were singletons. 6.5% to 10% of the sample is taken by the ten largest. Sequencing was performed on unsorted PBMCs, taken at the start of antiretroviral therapy, before treatment. The source of these receptors is a middle-aged woman with HIV.

The chain employs TRBV5-4 and TRBJ2-5; a possible D gene is TRBD2 (5 bases). Germline V gene data show CDR1 as SGHNT and CDR2 as YYREEE (reference sequence). The CDR3 consists of 12 residues. V lost 7 bases and J lost 4, with 11 bases in between. The CDR3 DNA reads TGTGCCAGCGGCATCGAGGGAGAGACCCAGTACTTC. It codes for CASGIEGETQYF.

The V gene is TRBV19, the J gene TRBJ1-2; unclear D gene. The CDR3 contains 16 residues. The V and J ends lost 4 bases and 1 base respectively, with 16 bases between them. Germline assignment: CDR1 LNHDA and CDR2 SQIVND (reference sequence). CDR3 DNA sequence: TGTGCCAGTAGTACACTGACGGCGGCGGGTAACTATGGCTACACCTTC. It codes for CASSTLTAAGNYGYTF.

The chain has TRBV19 and TRBJ1-1; 9 nucleotides match TRBD1. Germline V gene data show CDR1 as LNHDA and CDR2 as SQIVND (reference sequence). V lost 5 bases, J lost 8 bases, and 6 bases stayed unmatched. The length of the CDR3 is 13 residues. Here the CDR3 reads CASSLMGQGEAFF. DNA for the CDR3: TGTGCCAGTAGTCTAATGGGACAGGGCGAAGCTTTCTTT.

The chain employs TRBV5-1 and TRBJ2-5, with 8 nucleotides matching TRBD1. The junction had 10 bases not matched to a gene; V was cut back by 1 base and J by 5 bases. The CDR3 extends over 16 amino acids. Germline CDR1 and CDR2: SGHRS and YFSETQ. DNA of the CDR3: TGCGCCAGCAGCTTGTCTCAGGACAGGGCCTTGGAGACCCAGTACTTC. Encoded protein: CASSLSQDRALETQYF. Filled out from reference TRBV5-1 and TRBJ2-5, the complete variable domain reads KAGVTQTPRYLIKTRGQQVTLSCSPISGHRSVSWYQQTPGQGLQFLFEYFSETQRNKGNFPGRFSGRQFSNSRSEMNVSTLELGDSALYLCASSLSQDRALETQYFGPGTRLLVL.

This chain uses TRBV30 with TRBJ2-1; 11 bases fit TRBD2. The CDR3 sequence is 15 residues long. The V gene end was trimmed by 0 bases and the J gene end by 5 bases; junction bases not matched to a gene: 3. Germline CDR1 GTSNPN, CDR2 SVGIG (reference sequence). CDR3 region: CAWSVSSGGNNEQFF. As DNA, the CDR3 is TGTGCCTGGAGTGTATCTAGCGGGGGGAACAATGAGCAGTTCTTC. Variable domain in full (rest from reference TRBV30 and TRBJ2-1): SQTIHQWPATLVQPVGSPLSLECTVEGTSNPNLYWYRQAAGRGLQLLFYSVGIGQISSEVPQNLSASRPQDRQFILSSKKLLLSDSGFYLCAWSVSSGGNNEQFFGPGTRLTVL.

This clone appeared once. The rearrangement uses TRBV5-5 and TRBJ1-5; a weak D match, TRBD1 (5 bases). The CDR3 covers 16 residues. CDR1 SGHKS and CDR2 YYEKEE come from the germline V gene (reference sequence). The V gene lost 0 bases and the J gene lost 6 bases, with 16 bases spanning the gap. In nucleotides, the CDR3 is TGTGCCAGCAGCTTGGATGCCAGGGCGGGGGGTCAGCCCCAGCATTTT. Amino acids: CASSLDARAGGQPQHF.

This rearrangement joins TRBV7-2 to TRBJ1-1, with a weak D call TRBD1 (5 bases). Looked up from germline, CDR1 is SGHTA and CDR2 is FQGNSA. The CDR3 spans 15 residues. Trimming took off 2 bases at V and 0 bases at J, with 10 bases between the two ends. CDR3 nucleotide sequence: TGTGCCAGCAGCTTAACCCAGACAGTGAACACTGAAGCTTTCTTT. Translation gives CASSLTQTVNTEAFF. The variable domain in full, with the rest retrieved from reference TRBV7-2 and TRBJ1-1, is GAGVSQSPSNKVTEKGKDVELRCDPISGHTALYWYRQSLGQGLEFLIYFQGNSAPDKSGLPSDRFSAERTGGSVSTLTIQRTQQEDSAVYLCASSLTQTVNTEAFFGQGTRLTVV.

The chain links TRBV19 to TRBJ1-1, with D tentatively TRBD1 (6 bases). With 3 bases removed from V and 3 bases from J, the gap between germline ends came to 11 bases. Per germline, CDR1 LNHDA and CDR2 SQIVND (reference sequence). CDR3 length equals 14 residues. The CDR3 protein is CASSMIPGDTEAFF. CDR3 DNA: TGTGCCAGTAGTATGATACCAGGGGACACTGAAGCTTTCTTT. The whole variable domain, filled in from reference TRBV19 and TRBJ1-1, reads DGGITQSPKYLFRKEGQNVTLSCEQNLNHDAMYWYRQDPGQGLRLIYYSQIVNDFQKGDIAEGYSVSREKKESFPLTVTSAQKNPTAFYLCASSMIPGDTEAFFGQGTRLTVV.

In DNA, the CDR3 is TGCGCCAGCAGCTTGGAGACAGCCTCACCCCTCCACTTT. Residues: CASSLETASPLHF. The genes are TRBV5-1 and TRBJ1-6, with D tentatively TRBD1 (5 bases). Trimming took 0 bases from V and 10 from J, leaving 8 bases between them. CDR1 is SGHRS and CDR2 is YFSETQ in the germline V gene. This CDR3 comprises 13 residues.

V and J are TRBV5-6 and TRBJ2-3; possible D gene TRBD2, 6 bases. The CDR3 has 18 amino acids. Deletions cut 3 bases from V and 2 bases from J, with 22 bases between. Looked up from germline, CDR1 is SGHDT and CDR2 is YYEEEE. CDR3: CASSSVAGRLVVTDTQYF. The CDR3 bases are TGTGCCAGCAGCTCCGTGGCGGGTCGACTAGTGGTCACAGATACGCAGTATTTT.

This clone was counted between two and nine times. V usage is TRBV7-2 and J usage is TRBJ2-7; D unresolved. V was cut by 3 bases and J by 2 bases, with 2 bases left in between. CDR1 is SGHTA, CDR2 FQGNSA, per germline. CDR3 length equals 11 residues. The CDR3 sequence: CASSFAYEQYF. CDR3 coding DNA: TGTGCCAGCAGCTTTGCCTACGAGCAGTACTTC.

The CDR3 spells CASSQVGYGYTF. CDR3 DNA sequence: TGTGCCAGCAGCCAAGTCGGGTATGGCTACACCTTC. The chain joins TRBV4-2 to TRBJ1-2; the D is unclear. The CDR3 has 12 amino acids. Per germline, CDR1 LGHNA and CDR2 YNFKEQ. V dropped 1 base and J dropped 5 bases, with 5 bases sitting between them.

This clone occurred a few times. The chain has TRBV7-2 and TRBJ1-2; D call uncertain. The CDR3 sequence is 14 residues long. From germline, CDR1 is SGHTA and CDR2 FQGNSA. V was clipped by 4 bases and J by 0 bases, with 9 bases between them. DNA of the CDR3: TGTGCCAGCAGCTACGGGAGGGCTAACTATGGCTACACCTTC. This encodes CASSYGRANYGYTF.

The chain combines TRBV9 with TRBJ2-5, with 8 bases fitting TRBD1. Germline lookup yields CDR1 SGDLS and CDR2 YYNGEE. V was clipped by 0 bases and J by 1 base; unmatched bases: 2. The length of the CDR3 is 15 residues. CDR3 sequence (DNA): TGTGCCAGCAGCGTAGAGGGACAGGCCCAAGAGACCCAGTACTTC. It specifies CASSVEGQAQETQYF.

In this sample, this clone turned up a few times. The chain employs TRBV4-1 and TRBJ1-1; no firm D call. The CDR3 sequence is 16 residues long. The germline CDR1 and CDR2 sequences are MGHRA and YSYEKL. V was cut by 2 bases and J by 2 bases, with 15 bases left in between. CDR3 residues: CASSQKDEDGNTEAFF. The CDR3 DNA is TGCGCCAGCAGCCAAAAAGACGAGGACGGCAACACTGAAGCTTTCTTT.

The V call is TRBV5-1, the J call TRBJ1-2; no clear D. The V end was cut by 2 bases, the J end by 4 bases, with 21 bases between. Germline CDR1 reads SGHRS; CDR2 reads YFSETQ. CDR3 length equals 17 residues. CDR3 nucleotides: TGCGCCAGCAGCTTCGGAGAGGTCCGTTCCTTAGGCTATGGCTACACCTTC. It is translated as CASSFGEVRSLGYGYTF.

V usage is TRBV6-5 and J usage is TRBJ1-1; unclear D gene. Per the germline V gene, CDR1 is MNHEY and CDR2 is SVGAGI. V lost 8 bases and J lost 3, with 16 bases in between. The CDR3 extends over 14 amino acids. The CDR3 protein is CASGERPRDTEAFF. CDR3 coding DNA: TGTGCCAGCGGTGAGAGGCCGCGGGACACTGAAGCTTTCTTT.

The chain uses TRBV28 and TRBJ1-3, with 12 bases lining up with TRBD1. Germline lookup yields CDR1 MDHEN and CDR2 SYDVKM. CDR3 size: 16 residues. The V segment lost 8 bases and the J segment 4 bases; nucleotides outside the gene matches: 9. Written as DNA, the CDR3 is TGTGCCAGCTGGGACAGGGGGCGCTTAATCGGAAACACCATATATTTT. Encoded protein: CASWDRGRLIGNTIYF.

This rearrangement joins TRBV7-9 to TRBJ1-6; 8 bases are shared with TRBD1. Per the germline V gene, CDR1 is SEHNR and CDR2 is FQNEAQ (reference sequence). This CDR3 is 14 amino acids long. The junction had 5 bases not matched to a gene; V was cut back by 5 bases and J by 8 bases. The CDR3 DNA sequence: TGTGCCAGCAGCCCGCAGGGGGCGGATTCACCCCTCCACTTT. It is translated as CASSPQGADSPLHF.

The chain joins TRBV27 to TRBJ1-2; 10 bases agree with TRBD1. Germline CDR1 and CDR2: MNHEY and SMNVEV (reference sequence). This CDR3 spans 14 amino acids. Germline trimming cut 5 bases from V and 8 bases from J; bases unmatched to any gene: 8. The CDR3 sequence: CASSLTGGARGYTF. CDR3 DNA sequence: TGTGCCAGCAGTCTGACAGGGGGCGCGAGGGGCTACACCTTC.

There are a few counts of this clone. The chain has TRBV5-6 and TRBJ2-5, with 11 bases aligning to TRBD2. The trim removed 4 bases at V and 5 bases at J, leaving 7 bases unmatched. The CDR3 length is 15 residues. Germline CDR1 reads SGHDT; CDR2 reads YYEEEE. The CDR3 sequence is CASSPLAGGWETQYF. The CDR3 nucleotides read TGTGCCAGCAGCCCGCTAGCGGGGGGCTGGGAGACCCAGTACTTC.

The chain employs TRBV5-4 and TRBJ2-3; perhaps D is TRBD1 or TRBD2 (6 bases each). Germline lookup yields CDR1 SGHNT and CDR2 YYREEE (reference sequence). This CDR3 spans 14 amino acids. The germline V and J ends were trimmed by 4 bases and 3 bases, with 12 bases remaining between them. CDR3 residues: CASSLGGRTDTQYF. The CDR3 nucleotides are TGTGCCAGCAGCCTTGGGGGGCGGACAGATACGCAGTATTTT. Based on the CDR3 plus reference TRBV5-4 and TRBJ2-3, the full variable domain is ETGVTQSPTHLIKTRGQQVTLRCSSQSGHNTVSWYQQALGQGPQFIFQYYREEENGRGNFPPRFSGLQFPNYSSELNVNALELDDSALYLCASSLGGRTDTQYFGPGTRLTVL.

The sample holds one count of this clone. V is TRBV18 and J is TRBJ1-1, with D unresolved. Between the trimmed V and J ends, which lost 4 bases and 4 bases, there was a span of 10 bases. The CDR3 is 13 residues long. CDR1 is KGHSH, CDR2 LQKENI, per germline. DNA for the CDR3: TGTGCCAGCTCACAACTATCTGGCACTGAAGCTTTCTTT. This translates into CASSQLSGTEAFF. Full variable domain (remainder filled in from reference TRBV18 and TRBJ1-1): NAGVMQNPRHLVRRRGQEARLRCSPMKGHSHVYWYRQLPEEGLKFMVYLQKENIIDESGMPKERFSAEFPKEGPSILRIQQVVRGDSAAYFCASSQLSGTEAFFGQGTRLTVV.

The V gene is TRBV29-1, the J gene TRBJ1-2; D uncertain. Germline lookup yields CDR1 SQVTM and CDR2 ANQGSEA. Trimming pared 0 bases from V and 0 bases from J, leaving 8 bases between. This CDR3 has 14 amino acids. The chain's CDR3 is CSVEEGFPNYGYTF. In DNA form, the CDR3 reads TGCAGCGTTGAAGAGGGTTTCCCTAACTATGGCTACACCTTC.

This clone has only a few counts. The chain has TRBV9 and TRBJ1-1; 8 bases agree with TRBD1. Trimming removed 3 bases from V and 0 bases from J; junction bases left unmatched: 7. The CDR3 has 16 residues. Germline V gives CDR1 SGDLS, CDR2 YYNGEE. For the CDR3, the DNA is TGTGCCAGCAGCGCACACGACAGGGGCCTGAACACTGAAGCTTTCTTT. It encodes CASSAHDRGLNTEAFF.

This clone was seen once. This CDR3 is CASSLALQGPGNTIYF. The CDR3 coding sequence is TGTGCCAGCAGCTTAGCCCTACAGGGGCCTGGAAACACCATATATTTT. The rearrangement links TRBV7-8 to TRBJ1-3; 7 bases match TRBD1. Unmatched junction bases numbered 4, after V lost 0 bases and J lost 2 bases. CDR3 length: 16 amino acids. Looked up from germline, CDR1 is SGHVS and CDR2 is FQNEAQ. Variable domain in full (rest from reference TRBV7-8 and TRBJ1-3): GAGVSQSPRYKVAKRGQDVALRCDPISGHVSLFWYQQALGQGPEFLTYFQNEAQLDKSGLPSDRFFAERPEGSVSTLKIQRTQQEDSAVYLCASSLALQGPGNTIYFGEGSWLTVV.

The rearrangement links TRBV15 to TRBJ1-1; a possible D gene is TRBD1 (5 bases). The CDR3 is made up of 13 amino acids. Trimming took 0 bases from V and 4 from J, leaving 6 bases between them. Germline lookup yields CDR1 LNHNV and CDR2 YYDKDF (reference sequence). The CDR3 DNA reads as TGTGCCACCAGCAGAGAGGGGGTCACTGAAGCTTTCTTT. This gives the protein CATSREGVTEAFF.

The gene calls are TRBV5-1 and TRBJ2-3; 7 bases are shared with TRBD2. This CDR3 region has 16 residues. Per the germline V gene, CDR1 is SGHRS and CDR2 is YFSETQ. Trimming at V came to 4 bases and at J to 2 bases, leaving 10 bases not matched to a gene. CDR3 sequence (DNA): TGCGCCAGCAGCGTGGGTAGGAGCGGGGACACAGATACGCAGTATTTT. Translation gives CASSVGRSGDTDTQYF.

The chain couples TRBV2 to TRBJ2-7; no clear D. Trimming shortened V by 5 bases and J by 6 bases, and 14 bases separated the two germline ends. Germline values: CDR1 SNHLY, CDR2 FYNNEI. The CDR3 covers 13 residues. The DNA of the CDR3 is TGTGCCAGCAGTCCCGTATCCTTCGGCGAGCAGTACTTC. Amino acid sequence: CASSPVSFGEQYF. The full variable domain, completed using reference TRBV2 and TRBJ2-7, is EPEVTQTPSHQVTQMGQEVILRCVPISNHLYFYWYRQILGQKVEFLVSFYNNEISEKSEIFDDQFSVERPDGSNFTLKIRSTKLEDSAMYFCASSPVSFGEQYFGPGTRLTVT.

Only one count was recorded for this clone. This chain uses TRBV2 with TRBJ1-5; unclear D gene. Trimming took off 0 bases at V and 7 bases at J, with 13 bases between the two ends. Germline V gives CDR1 SNHLY, CDR2 FYNNEI. This CDR3 comprises 15 residues. The CDR3 reads CASSEALRGGQPQHF. CDR3 in DNA: TGTGCCAGCAGTGAAGCGCTTCGGGGTGGGCAGCCCCAGCATTTT.

The chain uses TRBV28 and TRBJ1-1, with D uncertain. The V gene's germline CDR1 is MDHEN and CDR2 SYDVKM. The CDR3 contains 14 residues. V was shortened by 3 bases and J by 5 bases, with 13 bases between the two germline ends. CDR3 DNA: TGTGCCAGCAGTTTTTTCGGGGTTCGGACTGAAGCTTTCTTT. Translating gives CASSFFGVRTEAFF.

This chain joins TRBV28 and TRBJ1-5, with D unresolved. CDR3 length: 15 residues. V gave up 4 bases and J gave up 0 bases, with 10 bases separating them. Per germline, CDR1 MDHEN and CDR2 SYDVKM. Written as DNA, the CDR3 is TGTGCCAGCAGTTCACAGCAAAATAGCAATCAGCCCCAGCATTTT. It yields the protein CASSSQQNSNQPQHF.